These 27 T cell receptor beta chains were sequenced from one sample in a study of T cells in Graves' hyperthyroidism and ophthalmopathy. RNA transcripts yielded amplified TCR beta CDR3 regions. RT-PCR in the first round (using the HTBI primer set) targeted the TCR CDR3. From the multiplex PCR reads, TCRdb called clonotypes with MiXCR, one entry per CDR3 protein. The sample carries 450,000 to 700,000 distinct CDR3 sequences, 35% to 55% recorded once. The sequencing input was peripheral blood or thyroid tissue (not recorded which). These receptors were collected from an adult woman with Graves' disease, either hyperthyroidism or ophthalmopathy (not recorded which).

The rearrangement links TRBV10-3 to TRBJ1-2; no definite D call. CDR3 size: 13 residues. The V and J ends lost 4 bases and 4 bases respectively, with 10 bases between them. The germline CDR1 and CDR2 sequences are ENHRY and SYGVKD. CDR3 residues: CAISGDGLYGYTF. The CDR3, as DNA: TGTGCCATCAGTGGAGACGGGCTCTATGGCTACACCTTC.

The chain's CDR3 is CASSTQVGDFNEQFF. CDR3 DNA: TGTGCCAGCAGCACCCAGGTAGGGGACTTCAATGAGCAGTTCTTC. The chain links TRBV7-2 to TRBJ2-1; D may be TRBD2 (6 bases). V was clipped by 5 bases and J by 6 bases, with 17 bases between them. This CDR3 spans 15 amino acids. Germline CDR1 and CDR2: SGHTA and FQGNSA. The full variable domain, in which reference TRBV7-2 and TRBJ2-1 provide the parts outside the CDR3, is GAGVSQSPSNKVTEKGKDVELRCDPISGHTALYWYRQSLGQGLEFLIYFQGNSAPDKSGLPSDRFSAERTGGSVSTLTIQRTQQEDSAVYLCASSTQVGDFNEQFFGPGTRLTVL.

Turning to this clonotype: A read error is possible here, since a much larger clone lies one base away. V and J are TRBV5-1 and TRBJ2-5; 12 nucleotides match TRBD2. Germline assignment: CDR1 SGHRS and CDR2 YFSETQ. V gave up 7 bases and J gave up 2 bases; unmatched junction bases: 6. The CDR3 length is 15 residues. CDR3 nucleotide sequence: TGCGCCAGCGCTTCTAGCGGGAGGGGTCAAGAGACCCAGTACTTC. Translating gives CASASSGRGQETQYF.

The rearrangement links TRBV24-1 to TRBJ2-2; 7 nucleotides align to TRBD1. The length of the CDR3 is 16 residues. Per germline, CDR1 KGHDR and CDR2 SFDVKD. Unmatched junction bases numbered 0, after V lost 0 bases and J lost 0 bases. CDR3: CATSDLQGANTGELFF. Here the CDR3 DNA reads TGTGCCACCAGTGATTTGCAGGGGGCGAACACCGGGGAGCTGTTTTTT.

The chain has TRBV7-9 and TRBJ1-1; D possibly corresponds to TRBD1 (5 bases). The germline V and J ends were trimmed by 8 bases and 3 bases, with 16 bases remaining between them. This CDR3 spans 14 amino acids. Per germline, CDR1 SEHNR and CDR2 FQNEAQ (reference sequence). CDR3 region: CASANRGVDTEAFF. The CDR3 region has the DNA TGTGCCAGCGCCAACCGGGGGGTGGACACTGAAGCTTTCTTT.

This clonotype was observed a few times. This chain connects TRBV10-3 to TRBJ2-5; 12 nucleotides match TRBD2. The germline CDR1 and CDR2 sequences are ENHRY and SYGVKD. Losses at the gene ends were 4 bases for V and 7 bases for J; bases not matched to a gene: 1. CDR3 length: 13 residues. The CDR3 is CAISGGLAGTQYF. CDR3 DNA: TGTGCCATCAGTGGGGGACTAGCGGGGACCCAGTACTTC.

This clonotype was counted a few times. Its ends do not fully match the called genes, so a read error is possible. CDR3 sequence reads: CAISGDISGSTIYF. The CDR3 DNA is TGTGCCATCAGTGGGGACATCTCTGGAAGCACCATATATTTT. The gene calls are TRBV10-3 and TRBJ1-3; a possible D gene is TRBD1 (6 bases). The CDR3 runs 14 residues. Germline V lookup: CDR1 ENHRY, CDR2 SYGVKD.

This chain joins TRBV14 and TRBJ2-1; D not resolved. The CDR3 runs 16 residues. Trimming cost V 1 base and J 10 bases, with 20 bases left between them. CDR1 is SGHDN, CDR2 FVKESK, per germline. In DNA form, the CDR3 reads TGTGCCAGCAGCCAAGTGGGGTCCGGGCTAGGTCGAGAGCAGTTCTTC. Translated, it gives CASSQVGSGLGREQFF.

At least ten counts were recorded for this clonotype. The J gene is TRBJ2-7, the V gene TRBV20-1, with 7 bases identical to TRBD1. The junction had 10 bases not matched to a gene; V was cut back by 6 bases and J by 2 bases. Germline V gene data show CDR1 as DFQATT and CDR2 as SNEGSKA (reference sequence). CDR3 length: 14 amino acids. The CDR3 sequence: CSADRQGRTYEQYF. As DNA, the CDR3 is TGCAGTGCGGATCGACAGGGTCGGACCTACGAGCAGTACTTC.

V gene TRBV2 combines with J gene TRBJ1-6; D unresolved. With 3 bases removed from V and 10 bases from J, the gap between germline ends came to 16 bases. The CDR3 loop spans 15 amino acids. The germline V gene encodes CDR1 SNHLY and CDR2 FYNNEI. The DNA of the CDR3 is TGTGCCAGCAGTGAGGAGGGTCAGTCACGGTCACCCCTCCACTTT. This codes for CASSEEGQSRSPLHF.

This clonotype was detected ten times or more. The chain combines TRBV12-3 or TRBV12-4 with TRBJ2-7, with 10 bases matching TRBD1. The length of the CDR3 is 13 residues. Germline trimming cut 6 bases from V and 6 bases from J; bases unmatched to any gene: 5. In DNA form, the CDR3 reads TGTGCCAGCAGCCCATGGGACAGGGGCGAGCAGTACTTC. Protein: CASSPWDRGEQYF.

The chain couples TRBV15 to TRBJ2-5, with D tentatively TRBD1 (5 bases). V was cut by 8 bases and J by 1 base, with 17 bases left in between. The CDR3 is 15 residues long. CDR1 and CDR2 (germline): LNHNV, YYDKDF (reference sequence). CDR3 nucleotide sequence: TGTGCCACCTCATTAGGGGCAGTCCTCCAAGAGACCCAGTACTTC. As protein: CATSLGAVLQETQYF.

The table lists this clonotype with many counts. This chain links TRBV7-9 with TRBJ1-2; 8 bases fit TRBD1. J was trimmed by 4 bases and V by 3 bases; bases with no gene match: 7. This CDR3 has 15 amino acids. The germline gives CDR1 SEHNR, CDR2 FQNEAQ (reference sequence). CDR3 protein: CASSLRPGQAYGYTF. The DNA for the CDR3 is TGTGCCAGCAGCTTGAGACCGGGACAGGCCTATGGCTACACCTTC.

In its sample, this clonotype was seen many times. This chain connects TRBV7-3 to TRBJ1-5, with a possible D match to TRBD1 (5 bases). Germline V CDR1 and CDR2: SGHTA, FQGTGA. V was shortened by 0 bases and J by 2 bases, with 8 bases between the two germline ends. This CDR3 is built from 15 residues. CDR3 DNA sequence: TGTGCCAGCAGCTTAACGGGGCAGGGCAATCAGCCCCAGCATTTT. It encodes CASSLTGQGNQPQHF. The whole variable domain, filled in from reference TRBV7-3 and TRBJ1-5, reads GAGVSQTPSNKVTEKGKYVELRCDPISGHTALYWYRQSLGQGPEFLIYFQGTGAADDSGLPNDRFFAVRPEGSVSTLKIQRTERGDSAVYLCASSLTGQGNQPQHFGDGTRLSIL.

The rearrangement links TRBV29-1 to TRBJ2-7; D gene unclear. Germline CDR1 is SQVTM and CDR2 is ANQGSEA. V was clipped by 4 bases and J by 2 bases, with 9 bases between them. This CDR3 spans 12 amino acids. The CDR3 DNA follows: TGCAGCGTTGTGCAGTCCGCCTACGAGCAGTACTTC. It encodes CSVVQSAYEQYF.

J is TRBJ2-2 and V is TRBV9; 9 positions match TRBD1. Germline V lookup: CDR1 SGDLS, CDR2 YYNGEE. Germline trimming cut 2 bases from V and 3 bases from J; bases unmatched to any gene: 8. The CDR3 loop spans 17 amino acids. In DNA, the CDR3 is TGTGCCAGCAGCGTGACCGGGACAGGGTTGGACACCGGGGAGCTGTTTTTT. It specifies CASSVTGTGLDTGELFF.

The chain links TRBV15 to TRBJ2-6, with a tentative D call TRBD2 (6 bases). In germline, CDR1 is LNHNV, CDR2 YYDKDF (reference sequence). The CDR3 length is 16 residues. Trimming left V 4 bases short and J 3 bases short, with 13 bases between. CDR3 DNA: TGTGCCACCAGCATACCGGGAGCCTATGGGGCCAACGTCCTGACTTTC. Its protein product is CATSIPGAYGANVLTF. Complete variable domain (other parts from reference TRBV15 and TRBJ2-6): DAMVIQNPRYQVTQFGKPVTLSCSQTLNHNVMYWYQQKSSQAPKLLFHYYDKDFNNEADTPDNFQSRRPNTSFCFLDIRSPGLGDTAMYLCATSIPGAYGANVLTFGAGSRLTVL.

This clonotype came up many times. The gene calls are TRBV20-1 and TRBJ2-2; D may be TRBD1 (5 bases). Trimming took 1 base from V and 5 from J, leaving 11 bases between them. The CDR3 extends over 14 amino acids. From germline, CDR1 is DFQATT and CDR2 SNEGSKA (reference sequence). CDR3 DNA sequence: TGCAGTGCTAGAGTCCCAGGGCGTACCGGGGAGCTGTTTTTT. This translates into CSARVPGRTGELFF.

The chain is built from TRBV10-3 and TRBJ2-5, with a possible D match to TRBD2 (5 bases). V dropped 4 bases and J dropped 5 bases, with 14 bases sitting between them. The CDR3 extends over 14 amino acids. Looked up from germline, CDR1 is ENHRY and CDR2 is SYGVKD. The CDR3 DNA sequence: TGTGCCATCAGTGGGGAGACGTCGATCGAGACCCAGTACTTC. Protein sequence: CAISGETSIETQYF.

This clonotype has at least ten counts. V and J are TRBV2 and TRBJ1-1, with D maybe TRBD1 (5 bases). Per the germline V gene, CDR1 is SNHLY and CDR2 is FYNNEI. The CDR3 loop spans 13 amino acids. Trimming took off 6 bases at V and 0 bases at J, with 8 bases between the two ends. The CDR3 protein is CASRTELNTEAFF. The CDR3 DNA follows: TGTGCCAGCAGGACAGAATTGAACACTGAAGCTTTCTTT.

This clonotype was counted once. V and J are TRBV9 and TRBJ1-5; perhaps TRBD1 as D (5 bases). This CDR3 has 15 amino acids. Germline V gene data show CDR1 as SGDLS and CDR2 as YYNGEE. With 0 bases removed from V and 6 bases from J, the gap between germline ends came to 13 bases. The CDR3 reads CASSVDGSGPQPQHF. CDR3 coding DNA: TGTGCCAGCAGCGTAGATGGGTCAGGGCCTCAGCCCCAGCATTTT.

This clonotype showed up just a few times. The chain carries TRBV10-3 and TRBJ2-5, with unresolved D. Germline V gene data show CDR1 as ENHRY and CDR2 as SYGVKD. Trimming cost V 2 bases and J 5 bases, with 9 bases left between them. The CDR3 is made up of 13 amino acids. DNA of the CDR3: TGTGCCATCAGTGAGGAGTGGGCGGAGACCCAGTACTTC. Its translation is CAISEEWAETQYF.

The J gene is TRBJ2-5, the V gene TRBV5-1; D is perhaps TRBD1 or TRBD2 (5 bases each). The V gene lost 0 bases and the J gene lost 2 bases, with 11 bases spanning the gap. This CDR3 region has 15 residues. In germline, CDR1 is SGHRS, CDR2 YFSETQ. The CDR3 is CASSLGPGAQETQYF. CDR3 nucleotide sequence: TGCGCCAGCAGCTTGGGTCCCGGGGCACAAGAGACCCAGTACTTC.

The rearrangement uses TRBV11-2 and TRBJ1-1; D may be TRBD1 (6 bases). This CDR3 contains 14 residues. Germline V CDR1 and CDR2: SGHAT, FQNNGV. V gave up 4 bases and J gave up 4 bases, with 13 bases separating them. This chain's CDR3 is CASSWNRVGTEAFF. CDR3 DNA: TGTGCCAGCAGCTGGAACAGGGTGGGCACTGAAGCTTTCTTT.

This clonotype was detected many times. The chain couples TRBV6-6 to TRBJ1-1; D uncertain. Deletions cut 5 bases from V and 0 bases from J, with 10 bases between. Germline CDR1 reads MNHNY; CDR2 reads SVGAGI (reference sequence). This CDR3 contains 14 residues. The CDR3 DNA reads as TGTGCCAGCAGTAGAAGGAACCTGAACACTGAAGCTTTCTTT. Its translation is CASSRRNLNTEAFF.

This clonotype was observed many times. CDR3 region: CASSATENYGYTF. CDR3 nucleotide sequence: TGTGCCAGCAGTGCAACGGAGAACTATGGCTACACCTTC. The chain has TRBV25-1 and TRBJ1-2, with no clear D. The CDR3 loop spans 13 amino acids. Trimming removed 4 bases from V and 2 bases from J, with 8 bases in between. CDR1 and CDR2 (germline): MGHDK, SYGVNS.

This clonotype was recorded only once. V is TRBV7-3 and J is TRBJ2-1; 10 nucleotides match TRBD2. This CDR3 has 15 residues. Germline loops: CDR1 SGHTA, CDR2 FQGTGA. The V segment lost 3 bases and the J segment 8 bases; nucleotides outside the gene matches: 7. CDR3 DNA: TGTGCCAGCAGCTTGGGGGGACTAGCGATCGATGAGCAGTTCTTC. Translated: CASSLGGLAIDEQFF.